The 27 T cell receptor beta chains below come from one sample, sequenced in a study of T cell responses to AZD1222 COVID-19 vaccine. Only in-frame clones appear in the TCRdb table, and some are missing; sequencing was by immunoSEQ multiplex PCR. The sample consists of 140,000 to 150,000 clones, around 90% of them appearing once. Specimen: peripheral blood, collected on day 0 of AZD1222 vaccination. The origin of the receptors is an adult in good health.

The chain joins TRBV7-9 to TRBJ2-2; D is unresolved. Germline V gene lookup returns CDR1 SEHNR and CDR2 FQNEAQ (reference sequence). V was shortened by 1 base and J by 6 bases, with 9 bases between the two germline ends. This CDR3 has 14 amino acids. The CDR3 region has the DNA TGTGCCAGCAGCTTAGGAGGTAGCCCCGGGGAGCTGTTTTTT. It specifies CASSLGGSPGELFF. The full variable domain, completed using reference TRBV7-9 and TRBJ2-2, is DTGVSQNPRHKITKRGQNVTFRCDPISEHNRLYWYRQTLGQGPEFLTYFQNEAQLEKSRLLSDRFSAERPKGSFSTLEIQRTEQGDSAMYLCASSLGGSPGELFFGEGSRLTVL.

This clone was seen more than once but under ten times. The V gene is TRBV11-2, the J gene TRBJ2-1; the D gene is possibly TRBD2 (6 bases). Germline lookup yields CDR1 SGHAT and CDR2 FQNNGV. Between the trimmed V and J ends, which lost 5 bases and 9 bases, there was a span of 20 bases. CDR3 length: 15 residues. The chain's CDR3 is CASSPISGRWLEQFF. The CDR3 DNA sequence: TGTGCCAGCAGCCCGATTTCCGGGAGATGGCTTGAGCAGTTCTTC.

The rearrangement joins TRBV9 to TRBJ1-6; D gene ambiguous. Germline V gene sequence: CDR1 SGDLS, CDR2 YYNGEE. CDR3 size: 13 residues. The ends were cut back, 0 bases at V and 13 bases at J, with 11 bases in the middle. CDR3 amino acids: CASSVEGLGPLHF. The CDR3 nucleotides are TGTGCCAGCAGCGTAGAAGGGTTAGGTCCCCTCCACTTT.

This chain connects TRBV5-4 to TRBJ2-2, with 15 nucleotides matching TRBD2. There are 17 residues in the CDR3. Germline V gene sequence: CDR1 SGHNT, CDR2 YYREEE (reference sequence). The trim removed 4 bases at V and 4 bases at J, leaving 5 bases unmatched. The CDR3 spells CASSVPGLAGGTGELFF. The DNA of the CDR3 is TGTGCCAGCAGCGTCCCGGGACTAGCGGGAGGCACCGGGGAGCTGTTTTTT.

The chain carries TRBV27 and TRBJ1-6, with D perhaps matching TRBD1 (6 bases). CDR1 and CDR2 from the germline V gene are MNHEY and SMNVEV (reference sequence). This CDR3 is 15 amino acids long. Trimming stripped 4 bases from V and 3 bases from J, with 10 bases between. The CDR3 DNA reads as TGTGCCAGCAGTTCACGGGACAACTATAATTCACCCCTCCACTTT. Encoded protein: CASSSRDNYNSPLHF.

This clone was detected only a few times. The chain links TRBV28 to TRBJ2-7, with D possibly being TRBD2 (6 bases). The CDR3 is made up of 12 amino acids. Germline CDR1 MDHEN, CDR2 SYDVKM. V lost 3 bases to trimming and J lost 6 bases, with 9 bases between them. The DNA of the CDR3 is TGTGCCAGCAGTTTGGGACTCAGCGAGCAGTACTTC. It is translated as CASSLGLSEQYF.

V is TRBV7-8 and J is TRBJ2-1; weak D call: TRBD2 (6 bases). The CDR3 is made up of 15 amino acids. Trimming pared 3 bases from V and 0 bases from J, leaving 9 bases between. Germline V gene sequence: CDR1 SGHVS, CDR2 FQNEAQ. The CDR3 DNA reads TGTGCCAGCAGCTTCGGCGGGAACTCCTACAATGAGCAGTTCTTC. Protein product: CASSFGGNSYNEQFF. Full variable domain (missing parts from reference TRBV7-8 and TRBJ2-1): GAGVSQSPRYKVAKRGQDVALRCDPISGHVSLFWYQQALGQGPEFLTYFQNEAQLDKSGLPSDRFFAERPEGSVSTLKIQRTQQEDSAVYLCASSFGGNSYNEQFFGPGTRLTVL.

The gene calls are TRBV27 and TRBJ2-7; D not certain. Germline CDR1 and CDR2: MNHEY and SMNVEV (reference sequence). CDR3 length: 15 residues. Trimming took 5 bases from V and 1 from J, leaving 15 bases between them. The CDR3 region has the DNA TGTGCCAGCAGTCCATATCCCGGGCTTTCCTACGAGCAGTACTTC. Its protein is CASSPYPGLSYEQYF.

V usage is TRBV28 and J usage is TRBJ2-3; D gene ambiguous. V was cut by 6 bases and J by 5 bases, with 9 bases left in between. This CDR3 comprises 12 residues. The germline CDR1 and CDR2 sequences are MDHEN and SYDVKM. CDR3 in amino acids: CASSPSGDTQYF. The CDR3 nucleotides read TGTGCCAGCAGCCCATCCGGAGATACGCAGTATTTT.

V is TRBV6-5 and J is TRBJ2-2; D gene unclear. CDR1 and CDR2 from the germline V gene are MNHEY and SVGAGI. Trimming took 0 bases from V and 0 from J, leaving 5 bases between them. CDR3 length: 15 amino acids. The CDR3 bases are TGTGCCAGCAGTTACTCGCCCACGAACACCGGGGAGCTGTTTTTT. This translates into CASSYSPTNTGELFF.

V is TRBV7-3 and J is TRBJ2-3; D possibly corresponds to TRBD1 (6 bases). The CDR3 length is 16 residues. The germline CDR1 and CDR2 sequences are SGHTA and FQGTGA. The ends were cut back, 5 bases at V and 0 bases at J, with 15 bases in the middle. CDR3 bases: TGTGCCAGCAGCCCGGGAATTAGGGGGAGCACAGATACGCAGTATTTT. This sequence encodes CASSPGIRGSTDTQYF. The variable domain in full, completed from reference TRBV7-3 and TRBJ2-3, reads GAGVSQTPSNKVTEKGKYVELRCDPISGHTALYWYRQSLGQGPEFLIYFQGTGAADDSGLPNDRFFAVRPEGSVSTLKIQRTERGDSAVYLCASSPGIRGSTDTQYFGPGTRLTVL.

The chain recombines TRBV18 with TRBJ2-7, with 7 bases that match TRBD1. This CDR3 is built from 12 residues. Losses at the gene ends were 6 bases for V and 2 bases for J; bases not matched to a gene: 1. The V gene's germline CDR1 is KGHSH and CDR2 LQKENI. Written as DNA, the CDR3 is TGTGCCAGCTCTCAGGGGGCCTACGAGCAGTACTTC. This encodes CASSQGAYEQYF.

The rearrangement links TRBV6-5 to TRBJ2-7; tentatively, D is TRBD1 or TRBD2 (5 bases each). V was clipped by 8 bases and J by 0 bases, with 17 bases between them. There are 15 residues in the CDR3. CDR1 and CDR2 (germline): MNHEY, SVGAGI. This CDR3 is CASADGTLSSYEQYF. CDR3 coding DNA: TGTGCCAGCGCCGACGGGACCTTAAGCTCCTACGAGCAGTACTTC.

The chain recombines TRBV27 with TRBJ2-7; no firm D call. Trimming removed 3 bases at V and 5 bases at J, with 17 bases between. Germline values: CDR1 MNHEY, CDR2 SMNVEV (reference sequence). This CDR3 is built from 15 residues. This CDR3 reads CASSFSARSGNEQYF. For the CDR3, the DNA is TGTGCCAGCAGTTTTAGTGCTCGTAGTGGGAACGAGCAGTACTTC.

V usage is TRBV19 and J usage is TRBJ1-1; 9 nucleotides agree with TRBD1. The V gene's germline CDR1 is LNHDA and CDR2 SQIVND (reference sequence). With 4 bases clipped from V and 0 bases from J, the junction kept 3 bases outside the gene matches. The CDR3 runs to 15 residues. CDR3 in DNA: TGTGCCAGTAGTAGGGACAGGGCGATGAACACTGAAGCTTTCTTT. It encodes CASSRDRAMNTEAFF. The full variable domain, completed using reference TRBV19 and TRBJ1-1, is DGGITQSPKYLFRKEGQNVTLSCEQNLNHDAMYWYRQDPGQGLRLIYYSQIVNDFQKGDIAEGYSVSREKKESFPLTVTSAQKNPTAFYLCASSRDRAMNTEAFFGQGTRLTVV.

V usage is TRBV10-1 and J usage is TRBJ2-1; weak D call: TRBD2 (5 bases). Germline CDR1 WNHNN, CDR2 SYGVQD (reference sequence). With 3 bases removed from V and 0 bases from J, the gap between germline ends came to 18 bases. The CDR3 loop spans 18 amino acids. The CDR3 nucleotides are TGCGCCAGCAGTGAACCTCGGGTAGCGCTGCGCTCCTACAATGAGCAGTTCTTC. Residues: CASSEPRVALRSYNEQFF.

This clone has more than one count but fewer than ten. The chain uses TRBV6-5 and TRBJ1-1; unclear D gene. The V and J ends lost 6 bases and 0 bases respectively, with 14 bases between them. CDR1 and CDR2 from the germline V gene are MNHEY and SVGAGI. CDR3 size: 15 residues. The CDR3 DNA sequence: TGTGCCAGCAGCCCGCCGCCCACAGTGAACACTGAAGCTTTCTTT. Its translation is CASSPPPTVNTEAFF.

V usage is TRBV6-6 and J usage is TRBJ2-7; 7 bases agree with TRBD1. The CDR3 totals 12 residues. Trimming cost V 9 bases and J 2 bases; bases outside gene matches: 4. Germline V gene sequence: CDR1 MNHNY, CDR2 SVGAGI (reference sequence). The CDR3 protein is CASGGQTYEQYF. The CDR3 DNA follows: TGTGCCAGTGGGGGACAGACCTACGAGCAGTACTTC.

This sequence joins TRBV19 and TRBJ2-1, with D maybe TRBD2 (7 bases). Deletions cut 4 bases from V and 1 base from J, with 8 bases between. The CDR3 is made up of 14 amino acids. Germline V gene lookup returns CDR1 LNHDA and CDR2 SQIVND (reference sequence). DNA of the CDR3: TGTGCCAGTAGTAAGGGGGGGTCCTACAATGAGCAGTTCTTC. It translates to CASSKGGSYNEQFF.

J is TRBJ2-7 and V is TRBV6-5, with 10 bases lining up with TRBD2. Germline V gives CDR1 MNHEY, CDR2 SVGAGI. V lost 6 bases and J lost 6; bases outside the gene matches: 11. The CDR3 has 15 residues. The CDR3 reads CASSLSSGSPIEQYF. The DNA of the CDR3 is TGTGCCAGCAGCCTATCTAGCGGGAGCCCCATCGAGCAGTACTTC.

The chain is built from TRBV10-3 and TRBJ2-3, with TRBD1 identical over 12 bases. CDR1 is ENHRY, CDR2 SYGVKD, per germline. With V trimmed by 2 bases and J by 4 bases, 7 bases remained unmatched. The CDR3 length is 17 residues. The CDR3 loop reads CAISESGTGGTADTQYF. The CDR3 nucleotides are TGTGCCATCAGTGAGAGCGGGACAGGGGGCACCGCAGATACGCAGTATTTT.

The V call is TRBV3-1 (or the pseudogene TRBV3-2), the J call TRBJ2-2; D is possibly TRBD2 (6 bases). V lost 1 base and J 3 bases, leaving 9 bases between the germline ends. Germline V gene lookup returns CDR1 LGHDT and CDR2 YNNKEL (reference sequence). CDR3 length equals 15 residues. CDR3 sequence: CASSQGGLHTGELFF. The CDR3 region has the DNA TGTGCCAGCAGCCAAGGGGGACTCCACACCGGGGAGCTGTTTTTT.

J is TRBJ1-6 and V is TRBV5-6; no definite D call. CDR1 is SGHDT, CDR2 YYEEEE, per germline. Trimming cost V 7 bases and J 11 bases, with 16 bases left between them. The CDR3 contains 13 residues. CDR3 in DNA: TGTGCCAGCGTTTCTTGGTCCGGGGCACCCCTCCACTTT. Protein: CASVSWSGAPLHF. The full variable domain, rest sourced from reference TRBV5-6 and TRBJ1-6, is DAGVTQSPTHLIKTRGQQVTLRCSPKSGHDTVSWYQQALGQGPQFIFQYYEEEERQRGNFPDRFSGHQFPNYSSELNVNALLLGDSALYLCASVSWSGAPLHFGNGTRLTVT.

This chain joins TRBV9 and TRBJ2-7, with 8 bases lining up with TRBD1. With V trimmed by 0 bases and J by 3 bases, 5 bases remained unmatched. The CDR3 is made up of 15 amino acids. In germline, CDR1 is SGDLS, CDR2 YYNGEE. Here the CDR3 DNA reads TGTGCCAGCAGCGTAGGTGTAGGACAGGGCTACGAGCAGTACTTC. This codes for CASSVGVGQGYEQYF.

The chain joins TRBV7-8 to TRBJ1-3; the D is unclear. Germline CDR1 SGHVS, CDR2 FQNEAQ. This CDR3 spans 15 amino acids. The germline V and J ends were trimmed by 0 bases and 0 bases, with 6 bases remaining between them. The CDR3 protein is CASSLAGFSGNTIYF. In nucleotides, the CDR3 is TGTGCCAGCAGCTTAGCAGGGTTCTCTGGAAACACCATATATTTT. The full variable domain, with the rest looked up from reference TRBV7-8 and TRBJ1-3, is GAGVSQSPRYKVAKRGQDVALRCDPISGHVSLFWYQQALGQGPEFLTYFQNEAQLDKSGLPSDRFFAERPEGSVSTLKIQRTQQEDSAVYLCASSLAGFSGNTIYFGEGSWLTVV.

This chain connects TRBV19 to TRBJ2-3; weak D call: TRBD1 (6 bases). The CDR3 is 17 amino acids. V was shortened by 4 bases and J by 6 bases, with 23 bases between the two germline ends. Germline CDR1 and CDR2: LNHDA and SQIVND (reference sequence). As DNA, the CDR3 is TGTGCCAGTAGTACCCACCGGGGCCCCATCAGGGGCGATACGCAGTATTTT. Residues: CASSTHRGPIRGDTQYF.

This clone was observed once. The chain uses TRBV9 and TRBJ2-7; the D gene is possibly TRBD1 (6 bases). Germline V gives CDR1 SGDLS, CDR2 YYNGEE. The CDR3 covers 14 residues. V was trimmed by 0 bases and J by 2 bases, leaving 9 bases between them. The CDR3 region is CASSVGGLTYEQYF. The CDR3 bases are TGTGCCAGCAGCGTAGGGGGGCTGACCTACGAGCAGTACTTC.